The text below deals with one TCR beta chain. As yet, its antigen is unknown. The data originate from a study of T cell responses to AZD1222 COVID-19 vaccine. The study, taken as a whole, reports: Just a handful of AZD1222 recipients tested seropositive at baseline. Donor demographics were predominantly white British with a female majority; clonal diversity may be underestimated. Among spike-specific TCRs, nearly half reportedly target unmutated variant regions. Sampling that yielded the repertoires occurred only after the peak T cell response.

The method was immunoSEQ multiplex PCR; TCRdb's version includes in-frame clones alone and lacks a portion of them. Counted here are under 150,000 clones, approximately 90% occurring once; the ten biggest clones make up just over 2.5%. V was pared by 4 bases and J by 6 bases, with 16 bases between. CDR1 is SGHRS and CDR2 is YFSETQ in the germline V gene. This CDR3 region has 14 residues. V usage is TRBV5-1 and J usage is TRBJ1-1, with unresolved D. This specimen consisted of peripheral blood, obtained 28 days after the second AZD1222 dose. This sequence was found in an adult who received the AZD1222 COVID-19 vaccine. This CDR3 is CASSVIRPEAEAFF. The CDR3 DNA reads TGCGCCAGCAGCGTGATCCGCCCGGAGGCTGAAGCTTTCTTT.